The entry below describes one TCR beta chain. Germline-derived CDR1 and CDR2 are MNHEY and SVGEGT. Deletions cut 6 bases from V and 10 bases from J, with 12 bases between. CDR3 size: 11 residues. The data are from a study of T cells after yellow fever vaccination. MiXCR, applied by TCRdb to the 5' RACE reads, yields one record per CDR3 protein. Altogether some 420,000 distinct CDR3 sequences are present, around a sixth being singletons, with the ten largest covering 18%. The chain links TRBV6-2 or TRBV6-3 to TRBJ1-1; perhaps TRBD1 as D (6 bases). The specimen comprised PBMCs, sampled before the yellow fever booster vaccination. This sequence originates from a man younger than 35 who received the YFV17D yellow fever vaccine. This CDR3 reads CASRTGTPAFF. Written as DNA, the CDR3 is TGTGCCAGCAGGACCGGGACACCAGCTTTCTTT.